This is a list of T cell receptor beta chains from one sample in a study of blood T cell repertoires in COVID-19. Assay used: immunoSEQ multiplex PCR; TCRdb lists only in-frame clones, some missing. The data contain about 81,000 clones, 88% of them singletons. The sequencing sample was made of peripheral blood. The receptors derive from an older man with acute or convalescent COVID-19. Each CDR3 is given with its conserved first and last residue. D genes are given only for firm matches. Clone sizes are given selectively: once, few, many, or a class where the clone is expanded.

>TRBJ2-1|TRBD1|TRBV20-1|NA
CSPGQNNEQFF
TGCAGCCCGGGACAGAACAATGAGCAGTTCTTC
>TRBJ1-2|TRBD1|TRBV3-1/TRBV3-2|NA
CASSDQGAKGYTF
TGTGCCAGCAGCGACCAGGGGGCTAAAGGCTACACCTTC
>TRBJ1-6|TRBD1|TRBV19|NA
CASSWTGLSPLHF
TGTGCCAGTAGTTGGACAGGGCTTTCACCCCTCCACTTT
>TRBJ1-3|TRBD1|TRBV15|NA
CATSRVRSGTEGNTIYF
TGTGCCACCAGCAGAGTTCGGTCCGGGACAGAAGGAAACACCATATATTTT
>TRBJ2-1|TRBD1|TRBV19|few
CASSIGDRVGKQFF
TGTGCCAGTAGTATTGGGGACAGGGTAGGTAAGCAGTTCTTC
>TRBJ2-2|NA|TRBV7-6|NA
CASSLTPRGGTGELFF
TGTGCCAGCAGCTTAACCCCGAGGGGGGGCACCGGGGAGCTGTTTTTT
>TRBJ2-3|NA|TRBV5-1|NA
CASSQDRGFLTDTQYF
TGCGCCAGCAGCCAAGACCGCGGGTTTTTGACAGATACGCAGTATTTT
>TRBJ2-5|NA|TRBV5-5|NA
CASSFAPRDLKTQYF
TGTGCCAGCAGCTTTGCGCCCCGGGACTTAAAGACCCAGTACTTC
>TRBJ2-1|TRBD1|TRBV7-3|NA
CASSGTGKSGEQFF
TGTGCCAGCAGCGGGACAGGGAAAAGTGGTGAGCAGTTCTTC
>TRBJ2-2|TRBD1|TRBV11-2|NA
CASSLVLDRGAGELFF
TGTGCCAGCAGCTTAGTCCTGGACAGGGGAGCAGGGGAGCTGTTTTTT
>TRBJ2-7|TRBD1|TRBV30|few
CAWRGTGVSYEQYF
TGTGCCTGGAGGGGGACAGGGGTTTCCTACGAGCAGTACTTC
>TRBJ2-2|NA|TRBV18|NA
CASSPNIGSGELFF
TGTGCCAGCTCACCAAATATTGGCTCCGGGGAGCTGTTTTTT
>TRBJ2-7|NA|TRBV3-1/TRBV3-2|NA
CASSQDPADLAKNESYEQYF
TGTGCCAGCAGCCAAGATCCGGCCGACTTGGCTAAAAACGAATCCTACGAGCAGTACTTC
>TRBJ2-2|NA|TRBV7-9|NA
CASSLWGGNTGELFF
TGTGCCAGCAGCTTGTGGGGGGGCAACACCGGGGAGCTGTTTTTT
>TRBJ2-7|TRBD1|TRBV2|NA
CAARARGPAEQYF
TGTGCCGCTAGGGCCAGGGGGCCGGCCGAGCAGTACTTC
>TRBJ1-5|TRBD1|TRBV28|NA
CASSYRGNQPQHF
TGTGCCAGCAGTTACAGGGGGAATCAGCCCCAGCATTTT
>TRBJ2-2|TRBD2|TRBV7-7|NA
CASSLGLAGTGELFF
TGTGCCAGCAGCTTAGGACTAGCGGGGACCGGGGAGCTGTTTTTT
>TRBJ2-2|NA|TRBV24-1|NA
CATSVRVSGELFF
TGTGCCACCAGTGTCAGGGTTTCGGGGGAGCTGTTTTTT
>TRBJ2-7|NA|TRBV29-1|NA
CSVSGTPYEQYF
TGCAGCGTTAGTGGGACTCCCTACGAGCAGTACTTC
>TRBJ1-4|NA|TRBV10-3|once
CASAGGTTNEKLFF
TGTGCCTCAGCCGGGGGGACTACTAATGAAAAACTGTTTTTT
>TRBJ2-1|NA|TRBV19|NA
CASSIVDEQFF
TGTGCCAGTAGTATAGTCGATGAGCAGTTCTTC
>TRBJ1-5|NA|TRBV6-5|once
CASSYSSLQPQHF
TGTGCCAGCAGTTACTCTTCCCTCCAGCCCCAGCATTTT
>TRBJ1-2|NA|TRBV6-5|NA
CASRTGTSNGYTF
TGTGCCAGCAGAACCGGGACATCAAATGGCTACACCTTC
>TRBJ2-1|TRBD2|TRBV7-8|NA
CASSLSGGRWNEQFF
TGTGCCAGCAGCCTGAGCGGGGGGCGTTGGAATGAGCAGTTCTTC
>TRBJ2-7|NA|TRBV5-6|few
CASSFMMDTYEQYF
TGTGCCAGCAGCTTCATGATGGACACCTACGAGCAGTACTTC
>TRBJ1-1|TRBD1|TRBV30|once
CACEDRVGSEAFF
TGTGCCTGCGAGGACAGGGTCGGTTCTGAAGCTTTCTTT
>TRBJ2-7|TRBD2|TRBV5-1|NA
CASSQTSGLSYEQYF
TGCGCCAGCAGCCAAACTAGCGGCCTATCCTACGAGCAGTACTTC
>TRBJ2-7|TRBD1|TRBV6-5|NA
CASSYSPDRGTYEQYF
TGTGCCAGCAGTTACAGCCCGGACAGGGGTACATACGAGCAGTACTTC
>TRBJ2-7|TRBD1|TRBV29-1|NA
CSVAQGAYEQYF
TGCAGCGTTGCCCAGGGGGCTTACGAGCAGTACTTC
>TRBJ2-7|NA|TRBV7-9|once
CASSREPGFPYEQYF
TGTGCCAGCAGCCGCGAACCGGGATTCCCCTACGAGCAGTACTTC
>TRBJ1-2|TRBD1|TRBV7-2|NA
CASSSTTGVGGYTF
TGTGCCAGCAGCTCAACGACAGGGGTAGGCGGCTACACCTTC
>TRBJ2-1|TRBD2|TRBV24-1|NA
CATSDFSGGSSYNEQFF
TGTGCCACCAGTGATTTCTCGGGGGGAAGCTCCTACAATGAGCAGTTCTTC
>TRBJ2-1|TRBD2|TRBV11-3|NA
CASSPAGLAVYNEQFF
TGTGCCAGCAGCCCGGCGGGGCTAGCGGTATACAATGAGCAGTTCTTC
>TRBJ2-7|NA|TRBV7-2|NA
CASSLRGAGYEQYF
TGTGCCAGCAGCTTACGGGGGGCAGGGTACGAGCAGTACTTC
>TRBJ1-2|NA|TRBV6-1|few
CASSERGQYGYTF
TGTGCCAGCAGTGAAAGAGGACAGTATGGCTACACCTTC